This T cell receptor (beta chain) was identified during a study of shared clonotypes between healthy human individuals. Overall study context: Those who served as donors were a couple of women and a few men between the ages of 18 and 49.

The assay was run at deep level. TCRdb's table, derived via immunoSEQ multiplex PCR, lists solely in-frame clones and lacks some. Here the sample spans over a million clones, about 84% being singletons. This clone has ten or more counts. The source is a man aged 18-30 years in good health. Some clones in this sample may be carry-over from other donors' samples. The sequencing input was memory CD4+ T cells from PBMCs. Sample subset: CD45RA-negative fraction.

In nucleotides, the CDR3 is TGTGCCAGCAGCTCTATTACTGGGTACACCATATATTTT. Its translation: CASSSITGYTIYF. The chain joins TRBV5-6 to TRBJ1-3; no definite D call. This CDR3 is built from 13 residues. V was clipped by 3 bases and J by 8 bases, with 12 bases between them. Germline V gene lookup returns CDR1 SGHDT and CDR2 YYEEEE.